One sample yielded the 24 T cell receptor beta chains listed below, sequenced in a study of post-analysis software for immune sequencing data. Their antigens are not known. cDNA libraries of TCR beta carried unique molecular identifiers. TCRdb fed the PCR reads into MiXCR, producing one record per CDR3 protein. The table records hundreds of thousands of distinct CDR3 sequences, 25% to 30% of them present only once. Study-wide results and caveats: Among four to six TRBV segments more frequent in patients than controls were TRBV5-6, TRBV5-1 and TRBV20-1.

Sequenced: blood. Receptor source: a girl between 5 and 17 years old with multiple sclerosis.

This clonotype was counted only a few times. The chain joins TRBV15 to TRBJ2-7; 8 positions match TRBD1. The CDR3 loop spans 15 amino acids. Per germline, CDR1 LNHNV and CDR2 YYDKDF (reference sequence). Trimming at V came to 3 bases and at J to 3 bases, leaving 7 bases not matched to a gene. The CDR3 nucleotides read TGTGCCACCAGCAGGGACTTAGGACAGGGCTACGAGCAGTACTTC. The encoded protein is CATSRDLGQGYEQYF.

V and J are TRBV12-3 or TRBV12-4 and TRBJ1-5, with D perhaps TRBD1 (5 bases). The length of the CDR3 is 14 residues. V lost 4 bases to trimming and J lost 2 bases, with 9 bases between them. This CDR3 is CASSYQGRNQPQHF. Here the CDR3 DNA reads TGTGCCAGCAGTTACCAGGGCCGCAATCAGCCCCAGCATTTT.

The CDR3 bases are TGTGCCAGCAGCTTTTTGGGGGATAACTATGGCTACACCTTC. As protein: CASSFLGDNYGYTF. V is TRBV5-4 and J is TRBJ1-2; D is perhaps TRBD1 (5 bases). CDR1 is SGHNT and CDR2 is YYREEE in the germline V gene (reference sequence). The CDR3 covers 14 residues. V was pared by 2 bases and J by 1 base, with 9 bases between.

This clonotype was detected only once. The chain employs TRBV4-1 and TRBJ2-1; D gene uncertain. Germline CDR1 reads MGHRA; CDR2 reads YSYEKL. The CDR3 has 18 amino acids. V lost 0 bases, J lost 2 bases, and 17 bases lay in between. The CDR3 protein is CASSQDSTTFITYNEQFF. The CDR3 DNA reads as TGCGCCAGCAGCCAAGATTCAACCACCTTTATAACCTACAATGAGCAGTTCTTC.

This sequence joins TRBV10-3 and TRBJ2-3; no definite D call. The V end was cut by 6 bases, the J end by 14 bases, with 21 bases between. The CDR3 contains 13 residues. Per the germline V gene, CDR1 is ENHRY and CDR2 is SYGVKD. For the CDR3, the DNA is TGTGCCATCAGCGATAGCTCCTCCAGCTCTTGGTATTTT. It specifies CAISDSSSSSWYF.

The chain has TRBV5-1 and TRBJ2-2; either TRBD1 or TRBD2 may supply D (5 bases each). Between the trimmed V and J ends, which lost 4 bases and 0 bases, there was a span of 10 bases. The CDR3 is made up of 15 amino acids. CDR1 is SGHRS, CDR2 YFSETQ, per germline. The CDR3 DNA sequence: TGCGCCAGCAGCCGGGACGGCGCGAACACCGGGGAGCTGTTTTTT. This sequence encodes CASSRDGANTGELFF.

This clonotype was seen a handful of times. The chain recombines TRBV6-5 with TRBJ2-3; 8 bases are a match to TRBD2. Germline V gives CDR1 MNHEY, CDR2 SVGAGI. The CDR3 runs 16 residues. V shed 5 bases and J 3 bases; nucleotides not matched to a gene: 10. The CDR3 DNA reads TGTGCCAGCAGTAGGGGTCCGGGACTAGATACAGATACGCAGTATTTT. It codes for CASSRGPGLDTDTQYF.

This clonotype was seen a handful of times. This chain links TRBV28 with TRBJ2-3, with D hard to call. Trimming removed 5 bases from V and 6 bases from J, with 12 bases in between. In germline, CDR1 is MDHEN, CDR2 SYDVKM. This CDR3 is 13 amino acids long. The CDR3, as DNA: TGTGCCAGCAGTATCCTCCCGGGCGATACGCAGTATTTT. Protein product: CASSILPGDTQYF.

This clonotype was observed a handful of times. The V call is TRBV12-3 or TRBV12-4, the J call TRBJ1-2; D is undetermined. The CDR3 is 15 residues long. With 0 bases removed from V and 2 bases from J, the gap between germline ends came to 10 bases. The CDR3 region is CASSLAGGSNYGYTF. The CDR3 DNA reads as TGTGCCAGCAGTTTAGCTGGAGGTTCCAACTATGGCTACACCTTC.

The V call is TRBV6-1, the J call TRBJ2-3; D remains unclear. Germline V gene sequence: CDR1 MNHNS, CDR2 SASEGT. This CDR3 has 15 residues. Trimming left V 5 bases short and J 4 bases short, with 16 bases between. The CDR3 spells CASSKSRGGADTQYF. CDR3 nucleotides: TGTGCCAGCAGTAAATCTCGAGGTGGGGCAGATACGCAGTATTTT.

As regards this clonotype: The junction differs from germline at one of its ends, possibly a read error. The chain carries TRBV2 and TRBJ2-7, with 8 bases identical to TRBD1. The J call is in doubt because the DNA end fits TRBJ2-5 better. Germline V lookup: CDR1 SNHLY, CDR2 FYNNEI. The CDR3 is 14 amino acids. In nucleotides, the CDR3 is TGTGCCGGCAGCTCCGGGACAGGTTTAGTGACCCAGTACTTC. Amino acids: CAGSSGTGLVTQYF.

The V and J genes are TRBV15 and TRBJ2-7; no clear D gene. Germline assignment: CDR1 LNHNV and CDR2 YYDKDF (reference sequence). The CDR3 contains 14 residues. Trimming shortened V by 0 bases and J by 7 bases, and 13 bases separated the two germline ends. Written as DNA, the CDR3 is TGTGCCACCAGCAGAGATCCAAGGGTGGGGGAGCAGTACTTC. This translates into CATSRDPRVGEQYF.

This chain links TRBV12-3 or TRBV12-4 with TRBJ1-5; possibly TRBD1 for D (6 bases). V lost 2 bases to trimming and J lost 9 bases, with 14 bases between them. CDR3 length equals 14 residues. In nucleotides, the CDR3 is TGTGCCAGCAGTTTAAGGACGACAGGCCGGCCCCAGCATTTT. It yields the protein CASSLRTTGRPQHF.

V is TRBV4-1 and J is TRBJ2-5; no clear D gene. CDR1 and CDR2 from the germline V gene are MGHRA and YSYEKL. V gave up 0 bases and J gave up 4 bases, with 12 bases separating them. The CDR3 loop spans 15 amino acids. The DNA for the CDR3 is TGCGCCAGCAGCCAAGAGGGATCGGAGAGAGAGACCCAGTACTTC. Translation gives CASSQEGSERETQYF.

This clonotype was counted at least ten times. CDR3 sequence reads: CASPSFLQAEQYF. In DNA form, the CDR3 reads TGTGCCAGCCCCAGTTTCTTGCAAGCCGAGCAGTACTTC. The chain combines TRBV12-3 or TRBV12-4 with TRBJ2-5; the D is unclear. The J call is doubtful: the DNA matches TRBJ2-7 better. CDR3 length: 13 amino acids.

The J gene is TRBJ2-7, the V gene TRBV6-2 or TRBV6-3, with 10 bases aligning to TRBD2. Germline V gene data show CDR1 as MNHEY and CDR2 as SVGEGT. Unmatched junction bases numbered 4, after V lost 6 bases and J lost 5 bases. The CDR3 is made up of 13 amino acids. CDR3 sequence: CASRDTSGNEQYF. CDR3 DNA: TGTGCCAGCAGAGATACTAGCGGGAACGAGCAGTACTTC.

This clonotype was observed a few times. The rearrangement links TRBV6-6 to TRBJ2-7, with unresolved D. The V end lost 8 bases, the J end lost 2 bases, and 19 bases lay between the germline ends. Germline assignment: CDR1 MNHNY and CDR2 SVGAGI (reference sequence). The CDR3 extends over 15 amino acids. The CDR3 DNA follows: TGTGCCAGCCTATTCTGGGAAGGCGATGCCTACGAGCAGTACTTC. Translation gives CASLFWEGDAYEQYF.

The chain employs TRBV19 and TRBJ2-3, with a weak D call TRBD2 (5 bases). The CDR3 sequence is 17 residues long. V lost 3 bases and J lost 0, with 16 bases in between. Germline assignment: CDR1 LNHDA and CDR2 SQIVND (reference sequence). The CDR3: CASSIEAGSFSTDTQYF. In nucleotides, the CDR3 is TGTGCCAGTAGTATCGAGGCGGGCAGCTTCAGCACAGATACGCAGTATTTT.

The J gene is TRBJ1-4, the V gene TRBV29-1, with D perhaps TRBD1 (6 bases). The V gene lost 7 bases and the J gene lost 7 bases, with 10 bases spanning the gap. Germline V lookup: CDR1 SQVTM, CDR2 ANQGSEA. The CDR3 runs to 11 residues. The DNA of the CDR3 is TGCAGCGCAGAACAGGGTGAAAAACTGTTTTTT. Its protein product is CSAEQGEKLFF.

The V gene is TRBV7-8, the J gene TRBJ2-2, with TRBD2 matching 7 bases. V lost 5 bases, J lost 6 bases, and 9 bases stayed unmatched. The germline CDR1 and CDR2 sequences are SGHVS and FQNEAQ. The CDR3 covers 15 residues. CDR3 DNA: TGTGCCAGCAGCCCCGGCGGGGGATCGGCCGGGGAGCTGTTTTTT. Its translation: CASSPGGGSAGELFF.

This clonotype was seen only a few times. The rearrangement uses TRBV3-1 and TRBJ1-2; D gene uncertain. Deletions cut 4 bases from V and 0 bases from J, with 12 bases between. The V gene's germline CDR1 is LGHDT and CDR2 YNNKEL (reference sequence). The CDR3 has 15 amino acids. The CDR3: CASSLDSVANYGYTF. In DNA, the CDR3 is TGTGCCAGCAGCCTAGATTCGGTGGCTAACTATGGCTACACCTTC.

This chain uses TRBV12-3 or TRBV12-4 with TRBJ2-3, with TRBD2 identical over 10 bases. The CDR3 totals 13 residues. Germline trimming cut 5 bases from V and 6 bases from J; bases unmatched to any gene: 2. As DNA, the CDR3 is TGTGCCAGCAGTAGCGGGAGGGCCGATACGCAGTATTTT. This codes for CASSSGRADTQYF.

The rearrangement links TRBV5-1 to TRBJ1-1, with TRBD1 as a possible D gene (5 bases). Germline V gene lookup returns CDR1 SGHRS and CDR2 YFSETQ. Trimming cost V 3 bases and J 1 base, with 13 bases left between them. CDR3 size: 15 residues. CDR3 nucleotide sequence: TGCGCCAGCAGCTCGGGGGTCAGAGGGAACACTGAAGCTTTCTTT. Amino acids: CASSSGVRGNTEAFF.

This clonotype was observed once. The V gene is TRBV18, the J gene TRBJ2-3; possibly TRBD1 for D (7 bases). Germline assignment: CDR1 KGHSH and CDR2 LQKENI. The CDR3 sequence is 15 residues long. Trimming left V 6 bases short and J 5 bases short, with 18 bases between. The CDR3 loop reads CASSRPEGAIDTQYF. The DNA of the CDR3 is TGTGCCAGCTCCCGGCCGGAGGGGGCAATAGATACGCAGTATTTT.